This T cell receptor (beta chain) was sequenced for a study of T cell responses to AZD1222 COVID-19 vaccine (dated by TCRdb to about 2021). Concerning the study at large: A total of about 250 trial participants underwent TCR sequencing, of whom more than 200 had received two doses of AZD1222 and approximately 25 had received two doses of the MenACWY control vaccine. Trial participants were enrolled by age into 18-55, 56-69 and 70-plus year subgroups, with about 150, 28 and 57 TCR-sequenced participants respectively. Study-wide findings and limitations: Conclusions about previously exposed vaccinees are limited, since just six or seven AZD1222 recipients were seropositive for SARS-CoV-2 at baseline. Reportedly, close to half of the unique spike-specific TCRs recognized epitopes lying outside the regions that are mutated in the B.1.351 and B.1.1.7 variants. After two AZD1222 doses, spike-specific TCR breadth and depth were significantly higher than at day 0 and than in MenACWY recipients. Because no day 14 peak-response samples were available, the repertoires could be characterized only after the peak T cell response. Participants were mostly white British and included more females than males, and it was suggested by the authors that clonal diversity may have been underestimated. Vaccine-associated CD4 TCRs spanned the whole spike protein, with dominant responses in regions 160-218 and 743-854. The 56-69-year group was small, and its depth increase did not reach significance, likely because of low power.

The CDR3 regions of human TCRbeta chains were analyzed by immunosequencing. For the original study's pipeline: TCRs in the repertoires were matched against a reference library of SARS-CoV-2-specific TCRs that had been generated with the MIRA antigen-specificity platform. Breadth was defined as the fraction of unique TCRs that were SARS-CoV-2-associated. Depth was defined as the fraction of total T cells that were SARS-CoV-2-associated. Using the MIRA data, each spike-specific TCR was assigned both to the spike region to which the TCR was reactive and to a CD4 or CD8 class. Log10-transformed breadth and depth values were compared by one-way ANOVA with Sidak's multiple comparisons tests. TCRdb re-hosts the immuneACCESS table, in-frame sequences only. Its copies lack some clones; in the studies checked, an unresolved V gene accounts for under half of them, and the cause for the rest is not known. That table gives V, J and clone size, and the DNA gave D and trimming. The sample has some 120,000 clones on record, approximately 83% of them singletons. The ten largest clones represent roughly 3.9% of the sample.

Notes on this clone: Its antigen is still unknown. There are no base qualities to consult, and no much larger clone falls within one base.

This sample's time point label indicates: baseline before first vaccination. This specimen's treatment or condition label, interpreted: meningococcal conjugate vaccine given as trial control. Samples from vaccinated people were obtained from the UK trials COV001 and COV002, which included a single-blind randomized controlled phase 2/3 trial of AZD1222 (ChAdOx1 nCoV-19) in healthy adults. Trial participant PBMC samples were collected at day 0 and day 28 after the second dose for TCRbeta chain sequencing. From V the trimming removes 3 bases and from J it removes 5 bases, while the gene matches leave 12 bases of the junction unaccounted for. The CDR3, cysteine through phenylalanine, is 17 amino acids long. Only CDR3 DNA is held: 51 bases, read in frame from base 1. For CDR1 and CDR2, the germline V gene lists KGHDR and SFDVKD.

The V and J segments used are TRBV24-1 and TRBJ2-5; 9 bases in the junction line up with TRBD1. The sequence was collected from an adult in good health. This sample comprised peripheral blood, obtained on day 0 of MenACWY control vaccination. The base sequence is TGTGCCACCAGTGATACGTACGGGACAGGGTCCGGGGAGACCCAGTACTTC. This codes for CATSDTYGTGSGETQYF.